What follows are 5 T cell receptor beta chains derived from one specimen sequenced in a study of T cells in women clearing cervical HPV infection (dated by TCRdb to between 2018 and 2020). Library preparation was by the immunoSEQ multiplex PCR assay. TCRdb took over this immuneACCESS table, retaining in-frame rearrangements with V and J assigned. Such tables are incomplete; in checked studies, under half of the missing clones stem from an unresolved V gene, and the remainder is unexplained. The record for this sample contains tens of thousands of clones. The top ten constitute roughly 6.6% of the sample. The sample comprised blood buffy coat. These receptors all come from a woman between 18 and 75 years old with a cervical HPV16 infection that either progressed to CIN3+ or cleared (not recorded which).

A remark on this clone: The read stops 3 residues short of the end of the CDR3; the missing end is completed from the germline J gene. V gene TRBV7-6 combines with J gene TRBJ2-7, with 7 bases identical to TRBD2. The CDR3 loop spans 16 amino acids. J lost 1 base, V lost 5 bases, and 11 bases had no gene match. Per the germline V gene, CDR1 is SGHVS and CDR2 is FNYEAQ. The CDR3 protein is CASSRLTSEGSYEQYF. The DNA read from the CDR3 is TGTGCCAGCAGCCGTCTCACTAGCGAGGGATCCTACGAG.

A remark on this clone: The CDR3 goes on 3 residues after the read ends, and that part is filled in from the germline J gene. Other DNA sequences of this sample code for an identical CDR3. The V gene is TRBV7-8, the J gene TRBJ1-3; tentatively, D is TRBD1 (5 bases). CDR3 size: 16 residues. Looked up from germline, CDR1 is SGHVS and CDR2 is FQNEAQ. The V and J ends lost 5 bases and 0 bases respectively, with 14 bases between them. CDR3 protein: CASSRAGSLSGNTIYF. The covered CDR3 bases are TGTGCCAGCAGCCGGGCAGGGAGTCTCTCTGGAAACACC.

Turning to this clone: Read sequence stops 3 residues before the CDR3 end, and the germline J gene provides the missing end. The chain recombines TRBV6-1 with TRBJ2-1, with D maybe TRBD1 (5 bases). V was clipped by 3 bases and J by 7 bases, with 10 bases between them. Germline CDR1 is MNHNS and CDR2 is SASEGT. The CDR3 consists of 13 residues. The DNA read from the CDR3 is TGTGCCAGCAGTGATTTGGGGCCGAATGAG. Its protein is CASSDLGPNE. The whole CDR3 reads CASSDLGPNEQFF.

As regards this clone: The CDR3 is cut off 3 residues early in the read; its end comes from the germline J gene. J is TRBJ2-1 and V is TRBV20-1; D remains unclear. This CDR3 contains 14 residues. Trimming shortened V by 4 bases and J by 4 bases, and 14 bases separated the two germline ends. Germline loops: CDR1 DFQATT, CDR2 SNEGSKA (reference sequence). The covered CDR3 bases are TGCAGTGCTAATTTCGCGCAGACTTACAATGAG. This translates into CSANFAQTYNE. The CDR3 as a whole reads CSANFAQTYNEQFF.

The part of the CDR3 DNA that was read is TGTGCCAGCAGCTTTGGAGGGTCCGAG. Translated: CASSFGGSE. The whole CDR3 region reads CASSFGGSEQYF. V and J are TRBV5-4 and TRBJ2-7, with D possibly TRBD2 on 6 matching bases. The read ends 3 residues before the CDR3 terminus; that terminus is restored from the germline J gene. V gave up 2 bases and J gave up 6 bases, with 9 bases separating them. Germline loops: CDR1 SGHNT, CDR2 YYREEE (reference sequence). CDR3 length: 12 residues.